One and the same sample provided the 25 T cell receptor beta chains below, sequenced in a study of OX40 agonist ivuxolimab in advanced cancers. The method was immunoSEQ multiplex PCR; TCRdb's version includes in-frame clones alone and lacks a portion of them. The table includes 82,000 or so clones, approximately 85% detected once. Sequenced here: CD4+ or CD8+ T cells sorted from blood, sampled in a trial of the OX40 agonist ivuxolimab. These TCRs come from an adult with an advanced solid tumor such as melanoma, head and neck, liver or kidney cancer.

This chain's CDR3 is CAPAYKLFF. CDR3 coding DNA: TGTGCCCCCGCCTATAAGCTGTTTTTT. V usage is TRBV19 and J usage is TRBJ2-2; unclear D gene. V was clipped by 11 bases and J by 12 bases, with 10 bases between them. Germline CDR1 reads LNHDA; CDR2 reads SQIVND (reference sequence). The length of the CDR3 is 9 residues.

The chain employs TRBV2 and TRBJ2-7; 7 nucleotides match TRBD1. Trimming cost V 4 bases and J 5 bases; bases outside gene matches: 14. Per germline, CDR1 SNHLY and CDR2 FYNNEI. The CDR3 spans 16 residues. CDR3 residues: CASSGNLQGRRDEQYF. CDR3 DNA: TGTGCCAGCAGTGGGAATTTACAGGGGAGAAGGGACGAGCAGTACTTC.

The CDR3 loop reads CASSAQGAGNQPQHF. As DNA, the CDR3 is TGTGCCAGCAGCGCTCAGGGGGCTGGTAATCAGCCCCAGCATTTT. This chain connects TRBV7-2 to TRBJ1-5, with 8 bases fitting TRBD1. This CDR3 is 15 amino acids long. J gave up 4 bases and V 5 bases, and 7 bases lay outside the gene matches. Germline V gene data show CDR1 as SGHTA and CDR2 as FQGNSA.

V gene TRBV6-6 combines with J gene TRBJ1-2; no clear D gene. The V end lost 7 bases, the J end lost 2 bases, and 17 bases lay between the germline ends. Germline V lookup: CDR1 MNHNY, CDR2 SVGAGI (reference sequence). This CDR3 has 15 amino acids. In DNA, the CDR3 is TGTGCCAGCACCCGAGCCGTTGGGTCGAACTATGGCTACACCTTC. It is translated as CASTRAVGSNYGYTF.

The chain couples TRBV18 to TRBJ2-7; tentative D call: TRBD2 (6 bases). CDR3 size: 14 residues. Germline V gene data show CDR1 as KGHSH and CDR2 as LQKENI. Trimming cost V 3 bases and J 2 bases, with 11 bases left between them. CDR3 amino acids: CASSPAGKAYEQYF. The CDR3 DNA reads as TGTGCCAGCTCACCGGCGGGGAAGGCCTACGAGCAGTACTTC.

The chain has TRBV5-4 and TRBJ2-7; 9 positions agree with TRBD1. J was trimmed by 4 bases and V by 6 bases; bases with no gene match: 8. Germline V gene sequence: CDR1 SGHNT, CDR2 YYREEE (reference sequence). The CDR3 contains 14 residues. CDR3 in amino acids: CASNHGTGSYEQYF. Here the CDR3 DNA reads TGTGCCAGCAACCACGGGACAGGGTCATACGAGCAGTACTTC.

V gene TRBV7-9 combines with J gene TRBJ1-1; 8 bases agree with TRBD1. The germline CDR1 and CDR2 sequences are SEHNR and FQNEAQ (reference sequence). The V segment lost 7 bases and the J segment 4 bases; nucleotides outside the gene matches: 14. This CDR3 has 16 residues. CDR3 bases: TGTGCCAGCAACCCCCTTGGCAGGGGGCCTCGCACTGAAGCTTTCTTT. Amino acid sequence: CASNPLGRGPRTEAFF.

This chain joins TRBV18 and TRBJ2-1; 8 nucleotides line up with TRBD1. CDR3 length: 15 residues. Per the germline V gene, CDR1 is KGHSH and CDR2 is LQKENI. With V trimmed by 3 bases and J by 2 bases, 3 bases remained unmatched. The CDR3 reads CASSPQGAAYNEQFF. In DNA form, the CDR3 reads TGTGCCAGCTCACCGCAGGGGGCCGCCTACAATGAGCAGTTCTTC.

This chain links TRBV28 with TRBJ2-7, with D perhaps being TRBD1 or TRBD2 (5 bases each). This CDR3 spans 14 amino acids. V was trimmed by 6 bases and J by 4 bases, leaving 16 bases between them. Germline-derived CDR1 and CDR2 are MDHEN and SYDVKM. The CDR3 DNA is TGTGCCAGCAGCCGCCCGGGACGTAGGTACGAGCAGTACTTC. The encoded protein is CASSRPGRRYEQYF.

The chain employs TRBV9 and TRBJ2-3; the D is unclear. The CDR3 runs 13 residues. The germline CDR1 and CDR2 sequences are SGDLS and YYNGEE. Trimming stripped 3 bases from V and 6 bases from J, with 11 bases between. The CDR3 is CASSEGTGDTQYF. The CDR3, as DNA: TGTGCCAGCAGCGAGGGAACCGGGGATACGCAGTATTTT.

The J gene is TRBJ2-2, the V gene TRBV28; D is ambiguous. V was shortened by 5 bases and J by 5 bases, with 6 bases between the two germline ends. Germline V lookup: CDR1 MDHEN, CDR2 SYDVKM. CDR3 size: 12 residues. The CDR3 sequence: CASSQNTGELFF. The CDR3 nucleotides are TGTGCCAGCAGTCAGAATACCGGGGAGCTGTTTTTT.

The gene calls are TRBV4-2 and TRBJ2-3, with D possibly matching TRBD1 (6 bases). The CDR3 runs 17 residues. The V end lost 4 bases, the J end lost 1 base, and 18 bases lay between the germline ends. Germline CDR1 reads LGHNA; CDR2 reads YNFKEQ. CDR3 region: CASSPAPKGVGTDTQYF. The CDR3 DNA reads TGTGCCAGCAGCCCGGCGCCCAAGGGGGTAGGCACAGATACGCAGTATTTT.

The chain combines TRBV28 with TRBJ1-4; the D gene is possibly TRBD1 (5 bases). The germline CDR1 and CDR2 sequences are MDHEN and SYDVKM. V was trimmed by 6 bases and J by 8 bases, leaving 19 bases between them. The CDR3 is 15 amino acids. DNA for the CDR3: TGTGCCAGCAGCCCTGCCCTGGCAGGGCGGGAAAAACTGTTTTTT. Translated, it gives CASSPALAGREKLFF.

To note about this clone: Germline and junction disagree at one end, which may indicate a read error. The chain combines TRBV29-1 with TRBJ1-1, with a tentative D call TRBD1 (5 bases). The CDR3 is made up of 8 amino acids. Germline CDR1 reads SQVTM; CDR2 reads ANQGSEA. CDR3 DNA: TGCACCTCTCGGGAGGGGATCTTT. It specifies CTSREGIF.

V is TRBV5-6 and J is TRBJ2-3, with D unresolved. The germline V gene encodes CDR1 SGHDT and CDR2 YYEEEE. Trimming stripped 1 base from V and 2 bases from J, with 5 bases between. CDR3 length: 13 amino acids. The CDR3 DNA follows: TGTGCCAGCAGCTTGTCCATCACAGATACGCAGTATTTT. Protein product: CASSLSITDTQYF.

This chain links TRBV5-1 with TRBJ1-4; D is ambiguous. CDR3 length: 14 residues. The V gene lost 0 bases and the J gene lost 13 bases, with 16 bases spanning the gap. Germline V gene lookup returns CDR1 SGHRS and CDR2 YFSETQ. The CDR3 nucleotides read TGCGCCAGCAGCTTGGCCGTACAGCCCTTGGTACTGTTTTTT. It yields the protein CASSLAVQPLVLFF. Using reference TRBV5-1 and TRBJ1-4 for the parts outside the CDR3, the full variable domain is KAGVTQTPRYLIKTRGQQVTLSCSPISGHRSVSWYQQTPGQGLQFLFEYFSETQRNKGNFPGRFSGRQFSNSRSEMNVSTLELGDSALYLCASSLAVQPLVLFFGSGTQLSVL.

Written as DNA, the CDR3 is TGTGCCAGCAGTTACGTCGGGACAAGGTACGAGCAGTACTTC. Amino acid sequence: CASSYVGTRYEQYF. The rearrangement uses TRBV6-5 and TRBJ2-7; weak D call: TRBD1 (6 bases). Germline values: CDR1 MNHEY, CDR2 SVGAGI. The CDR3 extends over 14 amino acids. The V end lost 2 bases, the J end lost 4 bases, and 12 bases lay between the germline ends.

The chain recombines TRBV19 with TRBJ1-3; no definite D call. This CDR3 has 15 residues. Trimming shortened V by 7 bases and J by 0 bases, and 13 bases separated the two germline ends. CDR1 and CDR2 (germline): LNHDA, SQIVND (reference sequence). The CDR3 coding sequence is TGTGCCAGTACTCCTCAGGCAAGCTCTGGAAACACCATATATTTT. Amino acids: CASTPQASSGNTIYF.

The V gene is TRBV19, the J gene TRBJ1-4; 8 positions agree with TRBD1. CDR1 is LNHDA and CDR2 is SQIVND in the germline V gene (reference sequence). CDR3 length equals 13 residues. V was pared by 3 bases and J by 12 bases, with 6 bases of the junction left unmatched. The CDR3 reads CASSILGQGELFF. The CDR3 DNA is TGTGCCAGTAGTATCCTCGGACAGGGTGAACTGTTTTTT.

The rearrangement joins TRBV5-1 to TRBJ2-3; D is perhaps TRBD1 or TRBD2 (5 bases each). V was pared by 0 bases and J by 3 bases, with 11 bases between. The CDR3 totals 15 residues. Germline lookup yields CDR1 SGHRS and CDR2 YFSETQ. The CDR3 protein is CASSLEGTPTDTQYF. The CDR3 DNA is TGCGCCAGCAGCTTGGAAGGGACCCCGACAGATACGCAGTATTTT.

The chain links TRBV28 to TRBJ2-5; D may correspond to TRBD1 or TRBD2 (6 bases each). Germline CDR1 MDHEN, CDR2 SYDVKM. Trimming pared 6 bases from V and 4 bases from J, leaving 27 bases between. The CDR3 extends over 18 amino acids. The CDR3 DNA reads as TGTGCCAGCAGACCAAGGGGGGTCGCGCGAGGGGGGAGAGAGACCCAGTACTTC. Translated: CASRPRGVARGGRETQYF.

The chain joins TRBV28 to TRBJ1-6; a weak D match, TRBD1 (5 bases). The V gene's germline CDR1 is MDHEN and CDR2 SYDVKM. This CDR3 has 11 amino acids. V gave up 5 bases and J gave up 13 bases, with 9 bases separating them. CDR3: CASSGDFPLHF. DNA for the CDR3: TGTGCCAGCAGTGGGGACTTCCCCCTCCACTTT.

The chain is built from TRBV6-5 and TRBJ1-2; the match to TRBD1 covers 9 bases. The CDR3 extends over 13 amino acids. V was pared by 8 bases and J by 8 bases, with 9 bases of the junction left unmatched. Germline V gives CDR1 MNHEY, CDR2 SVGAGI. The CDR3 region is CASGTGPPWGYTF. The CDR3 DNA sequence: TGTGCCAGCGGGACAGGGCCCCCGTGGGGCTACACCTTC.

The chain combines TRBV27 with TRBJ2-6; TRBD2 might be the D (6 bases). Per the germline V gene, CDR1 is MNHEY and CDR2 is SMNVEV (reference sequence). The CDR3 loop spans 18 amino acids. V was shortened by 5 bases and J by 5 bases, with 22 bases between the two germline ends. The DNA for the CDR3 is TGTGCCAGCAGTAGAATGGGCCAGGTCGGGGGTAGGGCCAACGTCCTGACTTTC. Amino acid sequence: CASSRMGQVGGRANVLTF.

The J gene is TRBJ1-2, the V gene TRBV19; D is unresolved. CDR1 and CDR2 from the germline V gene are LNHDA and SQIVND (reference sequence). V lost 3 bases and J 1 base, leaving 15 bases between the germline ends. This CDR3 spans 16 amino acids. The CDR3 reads CASSMGSPPNNYGYTF. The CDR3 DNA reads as TGTGCCAGTAGTATGGGGTCACCTCCGAATAACTATGGCTACACCTTC.